Sequencing of this T cell receptor beta chain was carried out in a study of blood T cell repertoires in COVID-19. This clone was counted a few times. CDR1 SNHLY and CDR2 FYNNEI come from the germline V gene. J gave up 2 bases and V 2 bases, and 4 bases lay outside the gene matches. The CDR3 has 15 amino acids. Profiling relied on immunoSEQ multiplex PCR, and the TCRdb table lists in-frame clones only, not all of them. The sample contains roughly 110,000 clones, approximately 84% of which appear only once. The sequenced sample was peripheral blood. The receptor was derived from a human donor in a cohort sampled during active COVID-19. This rearrangement joins TRBV2 to TRBJ1-2, with 8 positions matching TRBD1. CDR3 nucleotides: TGTGCCAGCAGTGAACAGGGACAGGCAAACTATGGCTACACCTTC. It translates to CASSEQGQANYGYTF.